These T cell receptor beta chains were read from a single sample in a study of long-term antiretroviral therapy in people with HIV. TCRdb's copy holds only in-frame clones and misses some; the assay was immunoSEQ multiplex PCR. The sample contains tens of thousands of clones, about 97% of which appear only once. Here the sequenced sample was unsorted PBMCs, taken 6.9 years after starting antiretroviral therapy. These receptors all come from a man aged 25 to 45 with HIV. Each CDR3 is given with its conserved first and last residue. D genes are given only for firm matches. Some rows mark clone size as missing; the rest say once, few, many or name a class of expanded clone.

-	TRBV7-9	TRBJ2-3	-	TGTGCCAGCAGCTCCCCCAGGGGCACAGATACGCAGTATTTT	CASSSPRGTDTQYF
-	TRBV6-6	TRBJ2-3	-	TGTGCCAGCAGTCCCTCCACAGATACGCAGTATTTT	CASSPSTDTQYF
-	TRBV12-5	TRBJ2-5	-	TGTGCTAGTGGTTTGGTAGGGGGAGAGACCCAGTACTTC	CASGLVGGETQYF
-	TRBV7-9	TRBJ2-2	TRBD2	TGTGCCAGCAGCCCCGGGACTAGCGGGAGGGTAACCGGGGAGCTGTTTTTT	CASSPGTSGRVTGELFF
-	TRBV11-2	TRBJ2-1	-	TGTGCCAGCAGCCTCGGTGGGGGGGCCGGGTACAATGAGCAGTTCTTC	CASSLGGGAGYNEQFF
-	TRBV4-3	TRBJ1-2	TRBD1	TGCGCCAGCAGCCAAGACCGACAGGGAGCCTATGGCTACACCTTC	CASSQDRQGAYGYTF
-	TRBV2	TRBJ2-5	TRBD1	TGTGCCAGCAGTGAGGATACAGGGGTCCAAGAGACCCAGTACTTC	CASSEDTGVQETQYF
once	TRBV13	TRBJ2-7	-	TGTGCCAGCAGCTTACCGGGACCCTCAAACGAGCAGTACTTC	CASSLPGPSNEQYF
-	TRBV4-3	TRBJ1-2	-	TGCGCCAGCAGCCAATATCTGTCACAGGGTGTTTCCTCGCGCTATGGCTACACCTTC	CASSQYLSQGVSSRYGYTF
once	TRBV4-1	TRBJ2-4	-	TGCGCCAGCAGCCAAGATAGCAGACTAGCCAAAAACATTCAGTACTTC	CASSQDSRLAKNIQYF
once	TRBV13	TRBJ2-4	-	TGTGCCAGCAGCTTAGTTCCCGGGACCCGCAGTGGAGTCATTCAGTACTTC	CASSLVPGTRSGVIQYF
-	TRBV7-7	TRBJ2-3	-	TGTGCTAGCAGCTTACGGAGGGCAGATACGCAGTATTTT	CASSLRRADTQYF
-	TRBV11-2	TRBJ2-1	TRBD1	TGTGCCAGCAGCGCCGACAGGGACAATGAGCAGTTCTTC	CASSADRDNEQFF
-	TRBV4-1	TRBJ2-7	-	TGCGCCAGCAGCCAAGTTGAGGGAGTTCCTTACGAGCAGTACTTC	CASSQVEGVPYEQYF
once	TRBV5-4	TRBJ2-7	-	TGTGCCAGCAGCTTGCCCGGGGATGGTGAGCAGTACTTC	CASSLPGDGEQYF
-	TRBV6-1	TRBJ2-7	-	TGTGCCAGCAGTGAACTTTCCTCCGAGCAGTACTTC	CASSELSSEQYF
-	TRBV5-6	TRBJ2-3	-	TGTGCCAGCAGCTTGGTTGTTCGATCAGATACGCAGTATTTT	CASSLVVRSDTQYF
-	TRBV4-2	TRBJ2-5	-	TGTGCCAGCAGCCAAATTGGGGCGAGGCAAGAGACCCAGTACTTC	CASSQIGARQETQYF
-	TRBV4-2	TRBJ1-2	TRBD1	TGTGCCAGCAGCCAAGACCTAACAGGGGAGGCTGGCTACACCTTC	CASSQDLTGEAGYTF
-	TRBV27	TRBJ2-5	-	TGTGCCAGCAGCCCGGGACTGCTAGGCACCGAGACCCAGTACTTC	CASSPGLLGTETQYF
-	TRBV7-9	TRBJ2-2	-	TGTGCCAGCAGGCCAGTCGCCACCGGGGAGCTGTTTTTT	CASRPVATGELFF
-	TRBV6-5	TRBJ2-7	-	TGTGCCAGCAGTCAAGAGGGGGGCTTTTACGAGCAGTACTTC	CASSQEGGFYEQYF
-	TRBV11-2	TRBJ1-1	-	TGTGCCAGCAGCTATAAAGGGAACACTGAAGCTTTCTTT	CASSYKGNTEAFF
-	TRBV4-2	TRBJ1-2	-	TGTGCCAGCAGCCAAGCCGGGGATTATGGCTACACCTTC	CASSQAGDYGYTF
-	TRBV7-9	TRBJ1-5	TRBD1	TGTGCCAGCAGCTTGGGCGGGACAGACCAGCCCCAGCATTTT	CASSLGGTDQPQHF
-	TRBV4-1	TRBJ1-6	-	TGCGCCAGCAGCCAAGTGCGGGAAGACGGGGGGATTAATTCACCCCTCCACTTT	CASSQVREDGGINSPLHF
-	TRBV4-2	TRBJ2-3	TRBD1	TGTGCCAGCAGCCAAGAAGGAGGGGGACAGGCCCGTCTGATCCCGGCAGATACGCAGTATTTT	CASSQEGGGQARLIPADTQYF
-	TRBV9	TRBJ2-1	TRBD2	TGTGCCAGCAGCTTACTAGCGGGAGGCTACAATGAGCAGTTCTTC	CASSLLAGGYNEQFF
-	TRBV11-3	TRBJ2-7	-	TGTGCCAGCAGCCCTAGGGACCGAACCTACGAGCAGTACTTC	CASSPRDRTYEQYF
-	TRBV9	TRBJ2-2	TRBD2	TGTGCCAGCAGCGTAGCTCCAGTGACTAGCGGGGGTCTTGAGCTGTTTTTT	CASSVAPVTSGGLELFF
-	TRBV9	TRBJ1-5	-	TGTGCCAGCAGCGCCCGGGCAGACAATCAGCCCCAGCATTTT	CASSARADNQPQHF